The clone carrying this T cell receptor beta chain occurred many times. What it recognizes is unknown. The data were obtained in a study of T cells in Graves' hyperthyroidism and ophthalmopathy. Turning to the study itself: Peripheral blood was collected at initial diagnosis, before any treatment.

V was clipped by 2 bases and J by 1 base, with 11 bases between them. CDR3 length: 15 residues. Germline CDR1 reads SNHLY; CDR2 reads FYNNEI. Study-level points and caveats: Most clonotypes expanded in thyroid above 0.001 were likewise present in blood.

RNA transcripts served as the template for amplifying TCR beta CDR3 regions. A first-round RT-PCR of the TCR CDR3 used the HTBI primer set. TCRdb recomputed calls from the multiplex PCR reads with MiXCR, one row per CDR3 protein. The sample carries 400,000 to 450,000 distinct CDR3 sequences, roughly 14% recorded once. V and J are TRBV2 and TRBJ1-1; D is possibly TRBD1 (6 bases). Sequencing was carried out using blood. The TCR originated in a man aged 18-30 years with Graves' ophthalmopathy. CDR3 sequence reads: CASSESRGQNTEAFF. The CDR3 DNA is TGTGCCAGCAGTGAAAGTCGGGGGCAGAACACTGAAGCTTTCTTT.